This TCR beta chain is drawn from a study of control samples from healthy donors and cancer patients. Method: immunoSEQ multiplex PCR; TCRdb's copy keeps in-frame clones and lacks some. The data hold 140,000 or so clones, with about nine tenths observed a single time. With 5 bases removed from V and 8 bases from J, the gap between germline ends came to 15 bases. CDR3 length: 13 amino acids. Germline lookup yields CDR1 MDHEN and CDR2 SYDVKM. The sample was blood. V and J are TRBV28 and TRBJ1-2; D is ambiguous. The TCR was taken from a man under 40 in good health. The CDR3 bases are TGTGCCAGCAGTCCCCCACCCATGGGAGGCTACACCTTC. It encodes CASSPPPMGGYTF.